These T cell receptor beta chains were read from a single sample in a study of blood T cell dynamics during melanoma immunotherapy. TCRdb keeps only in-frame clones here, not all; method: immunoSEQ multiplex PCR. Of roughly 960 clones detected, less than 80% appear once; the ten largest clones hold approximately 14%. Source: CD8+ T cells from blood, taken from a patient treated with checkpoint blockade. These receptors originate from a human donor with melanoma. Each CDR3 is given with its conserved first and last residue. The order of the fields is J gene, V gene, D gene, clone size, CDR3 protein, CDR3 DNA. The D gene is left open where the match is weak. Clone size appears in some rows only: once, few, many, or a class for an expanded clone.

j_gene: TRBJ2-1; v_gene: TRBV6-9; d_gene: NA; abundance: NA; CDR3aa: CASSYFVGNEQFF; CDR3nt: TGTGCCAGCAGTTACTTCGTCGGGAATGAGCAGTTCTTC
j_gene: TRBJ2-1; v_gene: TRBV5-8; d_gene: TRBD1; abundance: NA; CDR3aa: CASSPGTATGDNEQFF; CDR3nt: TGTGCCAGCAGCCCCGGGACAGCAACAGGCGACAATGAGCAGTTCTTC
j_gene: TRBJ1-5; v_gene: TRBV9; d_gene: TRBD1; abundance: NA; CDR3aa: CASSAGQGGQPQHF; CDR3nt: TGTGCCAGCAGCGCTGGACAGGGTGGGCAGCCCCAGCATTTT
j_gene: TRBJ2-7; v_gene: TRBV13; d_gene: TRBD1; abundance: once; CDR3aa: CASSLGGTGYSEQYF; CDR3nt: TGTGCCAGCAGCTTAGGCGGGACAGGCTACAGCGAGCAGTACTTC
j_gene: TRBJ2-7; v_gene: TRBV11-1; d_gene: TRBD1; abundance: NA; CDR3aa: CASTDTGDEQYF; CDR3nt: TGTGCCAGCACCGATACAGGGGACGAGCAGTACTTC
j_gene: TRBJ2-7; v_gene: TRBV10-1; d_gene: TRBD1; abundance: NA; CDR3aa: CASSESPDRVKTYEQYF; CDR3nt: TGCGCCAGCAGTGAGTCCCCGGACAGGGTTAAAACCTACGAGCAGTACTTC
j_gene: TRBJ1-3; v_gene: TRBV29-1; d_gene: NA; abundance: NA; CDR3aa: CSVEFGEPGNTIYF; CDR3nt: TGCAGCGTTGAATTCGGGGAACCTGGAAACACCATATATTTT
j_gene: TRBJ1-5; v_gene: TRBV7-2; d_gene: NA; abundance: NA; CDR3aa: CASSYVGQPQHF; CDR3nt: TGTGCCAGCAGTTACGTGGGTCAGCCCCAGCATTTT
j_gene: TRBJ2-2; v_gene: TRBV19; d_gene: TRBD2; abundance: NA; CDR3aa: CASSIFGTSRHTGELFF; CDR3nt: TGTGCCAGTAGTATATTCGGGACTAGCCGCCACACCGGGGAGCTGTTTTTT
j_gene: TRBJ1-1; v_gene: TRBV5-1; d_gene: NA; abundance: NA; CDR3aa: CASSLALRTEAFF; CDR3nt: TGCGCCAGCAGCTTGGCCCTGCGGACTGAAGCTTTCTTT
j_gene: TRBJ2-1; v_gene: TRBV11-3; d_gene: TRBD2; abundance: NA; CDR3aa: CASSPRLAEPYNEQFF; CDR3nt: TGTGCCAGCAGCCCCCGACTAGCGGAGCCCTACAATGAGCAGTTCTTC
j_gene: TRBJ1-2; v_gene: TRBV6-1; d_gene: TRBD1; abundance: NA; CDR3aa: CASSEMGQGYGYTF; CDR3nt: TGTGCCAGCAGTGAAATGGGACAGGGCTATGGCTACACCTTC
j_gene: TRBJ1-1; v_gene: TRBV10-3; d_gene: NA; abundance: NA; CDR3aa: CAARRSSTEAFF; CDR3nt: TGTGCCGCACGTCGCAGCTCTACTGAAGCTTTCTTT
j_gene: TRBJ2-7; v_gene: TRBV9; d_gene: TRBD1; abundance: NA; CDR3aa: CASSPRTGGVYEQYF; CDR3nt: TGTGCCAGCAGCCCTAGGACAGGGGGCGTTTACGAGCAGTACTTC
j_gene: TRBJ2-7; v_gene: TRBV7-9; d_gene: NA; abundance: NA; CDR3aa: CASSTGTSTYEQYF; CDR3nt: TGTGCCAGCAGCACGGGGACTTCGACCTACGAGCAGTACTTC
j_gene: TRBJ1-2; v_gene: TRBV5-6; d_gene: NA; abundance: NA; CDR3aa: CASSSGQNYGYTF; CDR3nt: TGTGCCAGCAGCTCAGGACAGAACTATGGCTACACCTTC
j_gene: TRBJ2-7; v_gene: TRBV4-2; d_gene: TRBD2; abundance: NA; CDR3aa: CASSQSSGSLNEQYF; CDR3nt: TGTGCCAGCAGCCAAAGTAGCGGGAGTCTGAACGAGCAGTACTTC
j_gene: TRBJ2-7; v_gene: TRBV4-1; d_gene: NA; abundance: NA; CDR3aa: CASSQGTGEQYF; CDR3nt: TGCGCCAGCAGCCAAGGGACTGGCGAGCAGTACTTC
j_gene: TRBJ2-5; v_gene: TRBV11-3; d_gene: TRBD2; abundance: NA; CDR3aa: CASSEAGEPQETQYF; CDR3nt: TGTGCCAGCTCCGAAGCGGGAGAGCCTCAAGAGACCCAGTACTTC
j_gene: TRBJ1-5; v_gene: TRBV18; d_gene: NA; abundance: NA; CDR3aa: CASSPREDLISNQPQHF; CDR3nt: TGTGCCAGCTCACCGAGAGAGGATTTAATCAGCAATCAGCCCCAGCATTTT
j_gene: TRBJ2-1; v_gene: TRBV28; d_gene: NA; abundance: NA; CDR3aa: CASSLLSGADEQFF; CDR3nt: TGTGCCAGCAGTTTATTATCCGGGGCCGATGAGCAGTTCTTC
j_gene: TRBJ1-2; v_gene: TRBV6-5; d_gene: NA; abundance: NA; CDR3aa: CASTPTGSAYGYTF; CDR3nt: TGTGCCAGCACTCCCACGGGAAGCGCGTATGGCTACACCTTC
j_gene: TRBJ1-5; v_gene: TRBV6-5; d_gene: NA; abundance: few; CDR3aa: CASRKTGRNQPQHF; CDR3nt: TGTGCCAGCAGGAAGACGGGGAGGAATCAGCCCCAGCATTTT
j_gene: TRBJ2-7; v_gene: TRBV28; d_gene: TRBD1; abundance: NA; CDR3aa: CASSLGTAGEQYF; CDR3nt: TGTGCCAGCAGTCTGGGGACAGCCGGCGAGCAGTACTTC
j_gene: TRBJ2-7; v_gene: TRBV10-1; d_gene: NA; abundance: NA; CDR3aa: CASSGGPWGEQYF; CDR3nt: TGCGCCAGCAGTGGGGGACCTTGGGGCGAGCAGTACTTC
j_gene: TRBJ2-7; v_gene: TRBV19; d_gene: NA; abundance: NA; CDR3aa: CASSGGSSYEQYF; CDR3nt: TGTGCCAGTAGCGGGGGCAGCTCCTACGAGCAGTACTTC
j_gene: TRBJ2-7; v_gene: TRBV29-1; d_gene: NA; abundance: NA; CDR3aa: CSVEERHSYEQYF; CDR3nt: TGCAGCGTTGAAGAGAGGCACAGCTACGAGCAGTACTTC
j_gene: TRBJ1-2; v_gene: TRBV6-5; d_gene: TRBD1; abundance: NA; CDR3aa: CASSLGDRDWYGYTF; CDR3nt: TGTGCCAGCAGTTTAGGGGACAGGGATTGGTATGGCTACACCTTC
j_gene: TRBJ2-2; v_gene: TRBV7-6; d_gene: TRBD2; abundance: few; CDR3aa: CASSYGLAGDTGELFF; CDR3nt: TGTGCCAGCAGCTACGGACTAGCGGGAGACACCGGGGAGCTGTTTTTT
j_gene: TRBJ2-1; v_gene: TRBV14; d_gene: TRBD2; abundance: NA; CDR3aa: CASSQDVGVGLAENNEQFF; CDR3nt: TGTGCCAGCAGCCAAGATGTCGGGGTTGGGCTAGCGGAAAACAATGAGCAGTTCTTC
j_gene: TRBJ1-5; v_gene: TRBV6-9; d_gene: NA; abundance: NA; CDR3aa: CASTFNGNQPQHF; CDR3nt: TGTGCCAGCACCTTCAATGGCAATCAGCCCCAGCATTTT
j_gene: TRBJ2-2; v_gene: TRBV25-1; d_gene: NA; abundance: NA; CDR3aa: CASRDPTGELFF; CDR3nt: TGTGCCAGCAGAGACCCCACCGGGGAGCTGTTTTTT
j_gene: TRBJ2-1; v_gene: TRBV5-1; d_gene: NA; abundance: once; CDR3aa: CASSGQNPPNEQFF; CDR3nt: TGCGCCAGCAGCGGGCAAAACCCCCCCAATGAGCAGTTCTTC
j_gene: TRBJ1-2; v_gene: TRBV9; d_gene: NA; abundance: NA; CDR3aa: CASSVVRTENYGYTF; CDR3nt: TGTGCCAGCAGCGTAGTTCGGACAGAGAACTATGGCTACACCTTC
j_gene: TRBJ1-2; v_gene: TRBV7-2; d_gene: NA; abundance: NA; CDR3aa: CASSPKTANYGYTF; CDR3nt: TGTGCCAGCAGCCCAAAGACCGCTAACTATGGCTACACCTTC
j_gene: TRBJ1-5; v_gene: TRBV5-5; d_gene: NA; abundance: NA; CDR3aa: CASSLWGEGNQPQHF; CDR3nt: TGTGCCAGCAGCTTGTGGGGGGAGGGCAATCAGCCCCAGCATTTT
j_gene: TRBJ2-7; v_gene: TRBV28; d_gene: TRBD2; abundance: NA; CDR3aa: CASSQITSGRDEQYF; CDR3nt: TGTGCCAGCAGCCAAATTACTAGCGGGAGAGACGAGCAGTACTTC
j_gene: TRBJ2-1; v_gene: TRBV27; d_gene: TRBD2; abundance: NA; CDR3aa: CASSYSGTNSYNEQFF; CDR3nt: TGTGCCAGCAGTTACAGCGGGACCAACTCCTACAATGAGCAGTTCTTC
j_gene: TRBJ1-1; v_gene: TRBV28; d_gene: NA; abundance: NA; CDR3aa: CASSLPVDGYTPLNTEAFF; CDR3nt: TGTGCCAGCAGTCTTCCCGTGGACGGATACACACCTTTGAACACTGAAGCTTTCTTT
j_gene: TRBJ2-7; v_gene: TRBV11-3; d_gene: NA; abundance: NA; CDR3aa: CASSLGFGPLQEQYF; CDR3nt: TGTGCCAGCAGCTTAGGTTTCGGACCCCTACAAGAGCAGTACTTC
j_gene: TRBJ2-5; v_gene: TRBV16; d_gene: TRBD1; abundance: NA; CDR3aa: CASSQTDGQGVETQYF; CDR3nt: TGTGCCAGCAGCCAAACGGACGGACAGGGGGTAGAGACCCAGTACTTC
j_gene: TRBJ2-3; v_gene: TRBV28; d_gene: NA; abundance: NA; CDR3aa: CASSLFGGDTQYF; CDR3nt: TGTGCCAGCAGTTTATTCGGAGGGGATACGCAGTATTTT
j_gene: TRBJ2-7; v_gene: TRBV5-1; d_gene: TRBD1; abundance: few; CDR3aa: CASSPSTGNEQYF; CDR3nt: TGCGCCAGCAGCCCTTCGACAGGGAACGAGCAGTACTTC
j_gene: TRBJ2-5; v_gene: TRBV6-5; d_gene: NA; abundance: NA; CDR3aa: CASTIQGQETQYF; CDR3nt: TGTGCCAGCACCATACAGGGACAAGAGACCCAGTACTTC
j_gene: TRBJ2-3; v_gene: TRBV13; d_gene: NA; abundance: NA; CDR3aa: CASSPETGEASRGSGDTQYF; CDR3nt: TGTGCCAGCAGCCCCGAGACAGGAGAAGCTAGCCGAGGGAGCGGGGATACGCAGTATTTT
j_gene: TRBJ2-2; v_gene: TRBV27; d_gene: TRBD2; abundance: NA; CDR3aa: CASSLNARDYTNTGELFF; CDR3nt: TGTGCCAGCAGTTTAAACGCCCGGGACTATACGAACACCGGGGAGCTGTTTTTT
j_gene: TRBJ2-5; v_gene: TRBV5-6; d_gene: TRBD2; abundance: few; CDR3aa: CASSEGTSGYSPGTQYF; CDR3nt: TGTGCCAGCAGTGAAGGGACTAGCGGGTACTCCCCGGGGACCCAGTACTTC
j_gene: TRBJ2-7; v_gene: TRBV7-9; d_gene: NA; abundance: NA; CDR3aa: CASSGPGGLPYEQYF; CDR3nt: TGTGCCAGCAGCGGTCCCGGGGGCCTCCCCTACGAGCAGTACTTC
j_gene: TRBJ2-1; v_gene: TRBV4-2; d_gene: NA; abundance: NA; CDR3aa: CASSQGAVGNEQFF; CDR3nt: TGTGCCAGCAGCCAAGGGGCGGTCGGGAATGAGCAGTTCTTC
j_gene: TRBJ1-1; v_gene: TRBV29-1; d_gene: TRBD1; abundance: NA; CDR3aa: CSTWTGAYTEAFF; CDR3nt: TGCAGCACCTGGACAGGGGCGTACACTGAAGCTTTCTTT
j_gene: TRBJ1-5; v_gene: TRBV9; d_gene: TRBD1; abundance: few; CDR3aa: CASSVGQGINQPQHF; CDR3nt: TGTGCCAGCAGCGTAGGACAGGGGATCAATCAGCCCCAGCATTTT
j_gene: TRBJ1-1; v_gene: TRBV4-1; d_gene: NA; abundance: NA; CDR3aa: CASSQSGNTEAFF; CDR3nt: TGCGCCAGCAGCCAATCGGGAAACACTGAAGCTTTCTTT
j_gene: TRBJ1-5; v_gene: TRBV6-6; d_gene: NA; abundance: NA; CDR3aa: CASTEEGGSNQPQHF; CDR3nt: TGTGCCAGCACGGAAGAGGGGGGAAGCAATCAGCCCCAGCATTTT
j_gene: TRBJ2-4; v_gene: TRBV29-1; d_gene: NA; abundance: NA; CDR3aa: CSVAPRDTAKNIQYF; CDR3nt: TGCAGCGTTGCCCCCCGGGACACAGCCAAAAACATTCAGTACTTC
j_gene: TRBJ1-3; v_gene: TRBV5-5; d_gene: NA; abundance: NA; CDR3aa: CASSLASSSGNTIYF; CDR3nt: TGTGCCAGCAGCCTAGCCTCAAGCTCTGGAAACACCATATATTTT